This T cell receptor (beta chain) originates from a study of blood T cell repertoires in COVID-19. In the study overall: Acute and convalescent COVID-19 specimens originated in the United States, Italy and Spain. From T cells, B-cell-depleted T cells, or PBMCs came the material, which was cDNA or gDNA.

The CDR3 consists of 14 residues. Germline CDR1 reads MNHEY; CDR2 reads SVGAGI. Losses at the gene ends were 6 bases for V and 1 base for J; bases not matched to a gene: 5. Seattle researchers signed up patients amid active infection and tracked them longitudinally. Authors' data handling: Estimates of nucleated cell counts were drawn from the amplification of reference gene primers. The data were produced by immunoSEQ multiplex PCR, yet TCRdb's version contains in-frame clones alone and is incomplete. From that table come the V and J calls and clone size; the DNA was used to work out D and trimming. The sample lists roughly 380,000 clones, 75% to 90% occurring once. This clone appeared a single time.

The TCR originated in a woman aged 35 to 49 with COVID-19, enrolled during active disease. The rearrangement uses TRBV6-5 and TRBJ2-5, with 7 bases lining up with TRBD1. The specimen sequenced was peripheral blood. CDR3 residues: CASRTPGGQETQYF. The DNA of the CDR3 is TGTGCCAGCAGAACCCCAGGGGGCCAAGAGACCCAGTACTTC.